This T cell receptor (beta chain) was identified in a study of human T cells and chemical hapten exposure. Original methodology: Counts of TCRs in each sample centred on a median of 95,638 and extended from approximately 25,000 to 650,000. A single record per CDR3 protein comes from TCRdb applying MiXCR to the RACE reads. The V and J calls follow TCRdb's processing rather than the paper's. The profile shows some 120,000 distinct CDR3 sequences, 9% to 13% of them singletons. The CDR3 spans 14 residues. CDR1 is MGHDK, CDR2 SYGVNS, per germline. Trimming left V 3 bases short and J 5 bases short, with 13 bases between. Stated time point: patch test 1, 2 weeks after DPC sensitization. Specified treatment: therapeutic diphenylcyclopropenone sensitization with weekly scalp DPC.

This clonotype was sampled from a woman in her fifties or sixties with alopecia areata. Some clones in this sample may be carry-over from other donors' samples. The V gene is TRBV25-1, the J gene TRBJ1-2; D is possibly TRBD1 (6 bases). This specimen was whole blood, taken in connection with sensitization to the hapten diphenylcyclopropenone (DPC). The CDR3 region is CASSDNRVTYGYTF. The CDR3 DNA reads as TGTGCCAGCAGTGATAACAGGGTCACGTATGGCTACACCTTC.